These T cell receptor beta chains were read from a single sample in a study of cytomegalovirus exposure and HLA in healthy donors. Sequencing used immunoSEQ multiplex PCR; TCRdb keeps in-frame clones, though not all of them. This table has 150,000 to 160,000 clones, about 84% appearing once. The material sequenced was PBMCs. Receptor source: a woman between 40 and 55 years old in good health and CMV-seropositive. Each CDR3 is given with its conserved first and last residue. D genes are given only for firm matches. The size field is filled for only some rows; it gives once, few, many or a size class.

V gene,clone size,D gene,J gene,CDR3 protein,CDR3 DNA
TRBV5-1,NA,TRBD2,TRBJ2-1,CASSGGGLAGNNEQFF,TGCGCCAGCTCCGGAGGGGGACTAGCGGGAAACAATGAGCAGTTCTTC
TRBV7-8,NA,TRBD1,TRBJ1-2,CASSSTGQPLNYGYTF,TGTGCCAGCAGCTCAACGGGACAGCCCTTAAACTATGGCTACACCTTC
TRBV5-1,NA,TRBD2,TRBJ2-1,CASSFSGSSYNEQFF,TGCGCCAGCAGCTTTAGCGGGAGTAGCTACAATGAGCAGTTCTTC
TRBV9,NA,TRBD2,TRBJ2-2,CASSVAGGSSTGELFF,TGTGCCAGCAGCGTAGCGGGCGGGAGTAGCACCGGGGAGCTGTTTTTT
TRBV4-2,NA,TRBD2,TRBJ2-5,CASSHPGLAGGGETQYF,TGTGCCAGCAGCCACCCCGGACTAGCGGGAGGAGGGGAGACCCAGTACTTC
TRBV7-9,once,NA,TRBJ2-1,CASSQRRGTYNEQFF,TGTGCCAGCAGCCAAAGGCGGGGAACCTACAATGAGCAGTTCTTC
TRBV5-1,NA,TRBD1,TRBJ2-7,CASSVAVGTGDEQYF,TGCGCCAGCAGCGTGGCTGTCGGGACAGGGGACGAGCAGTACTTC
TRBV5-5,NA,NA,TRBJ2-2,CASRRDLPGELFF,TGTGCCAGCAGAAGAGATCTGCCCGGGGAGCTGTTTTTT
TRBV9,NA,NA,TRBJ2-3,CASSATRGSDTQYF,TGTGCCAGCAGCGCGACTAGGGGCTCAGATACGCAGTATTTT
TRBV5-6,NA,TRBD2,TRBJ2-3,CASSLRSGTTDTQYF,TGTGCCAGCAGCTTAAGGAGCGGGACCACAGATACGCAGTATTTT
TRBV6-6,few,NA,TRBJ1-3,CASSQRGREGTIYF,TGTGCCAGCAGCCAAAGGGGAAGGGAAGGCACCATATATTTT
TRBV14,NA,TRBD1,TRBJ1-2,CASSRFGTGYGYTF,TGTGCCAGCAGCCGGTTCGGGACAGGCTATGGCTACACCTTC
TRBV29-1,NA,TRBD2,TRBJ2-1,CSVGLAGGPGNEQFF,TGCAGCGTTGGACTAGCGGGAGGGCCAGGGAATGAGCAGTTCTTC
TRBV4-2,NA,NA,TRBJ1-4,CASSQVARGLSEKLFF,TGTGCCAGCAGCCAGGTCGCTAGGGGTCTAAGTGAAAAACTGTTTTTT
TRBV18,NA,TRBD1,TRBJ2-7,CASSRTGVTYEQYF,TGTGCCAGCTCACGGACAGGGGTCACCTACGAGCAGTACTTC
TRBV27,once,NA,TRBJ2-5,CASSSRQALQETQYF,TGTGCCAGCAGTTCCAGACAGGCTTTACAAGAGACCCAGTACTTC
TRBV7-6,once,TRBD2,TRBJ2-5,CASSLYPSGRAWETQYF,TGTGCCAGCAGCTTATATCCTAGCGGGAGGGCCTGGGAGACCCAGTACTTC
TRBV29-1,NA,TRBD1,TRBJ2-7,CSVSRVRQGVYEQYF,TGCAGCGTTTCCCGTGTTCGACAGGGGGTATACGAGCAGTACTTC
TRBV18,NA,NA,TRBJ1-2,CASRDFYGYTF,TGTGCCAGCAGAGATTTCTATGGCTACACCTTC
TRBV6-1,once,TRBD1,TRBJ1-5,CAAGLPDRENQPQHF,TGTGCCGCAGGATTACCCGACAGGGAGAATCAGCCCCAGCATTTT
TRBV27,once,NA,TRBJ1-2,CASYSGGAYGYTF,TGTGCCAGTTACTCGGGGGGGGCCTATGGCTACACCTTC
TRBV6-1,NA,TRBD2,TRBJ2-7,CASSSTSGRAYEQYF,TGTGCCAGCAGTTCAACTAGCGGGAGAGCCTACGAGCAGTACTTC
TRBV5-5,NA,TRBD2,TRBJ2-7,CASSWDLAEKGHEQYF,TGTGCCAGCAGCTGGGACCTAGCGGAAAAGGGCCACGAGCAGTACTTC
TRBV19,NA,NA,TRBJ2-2,CATLGVGTGELFF,TGTGCCACATTGGGAGTGGGCACCGGGGAGCTGTTTTTT
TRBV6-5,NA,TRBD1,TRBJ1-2,CASSYYPGTGLGYTF,TGTGCCAGCAGTTACTACCCGGGGACAGGGTTAGGCTACACCTTC
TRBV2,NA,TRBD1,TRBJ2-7,CASAGQGATKLLARVSYEQYF,TGTGCCAGCGCCGGACAGGGGGCTACCAAATTACTAGCGAGAGTATCCTACGAGCAGTACTTC
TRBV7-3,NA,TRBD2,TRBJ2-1,CASSAGTNYNEQFF,TGTGCCAGCAGCGCCGGGACTAACTACAATGAGCAGTTCTTC
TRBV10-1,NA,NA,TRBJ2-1,CASSETAGRYNEQFF,TGCGCCAGCAGTGAGACTGCGGGAAGGTACAATGAGCAGTTCTTC
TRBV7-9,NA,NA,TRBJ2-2,CASSLVGGTGELFF,TGTGCCAGCAGCTTAGTGGGAGGAACCGGGGAGCTGTTTTTT
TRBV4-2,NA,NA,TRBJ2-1,CASSQEYRSYNEQFF,TGTGCCAGCAGCCAGGAGTATAGGTCCTACAATGAGCAGTTCTTC
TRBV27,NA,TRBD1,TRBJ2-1,CASSLSRDRGLNYNEQFF,TGTGCCAGCAGTTTATCCCGGGACAGGGGACTCAACTACAATGAGCAGTTCTTC
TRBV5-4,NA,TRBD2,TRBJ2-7,CASSFSSGTSYEQYF,TGTGCCAGCAGCTTTTCTAGCGGGACCTCCTACGAGCAGTACTTC
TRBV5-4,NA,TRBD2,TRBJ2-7,CASGLAGGESYEQYF,TGTGCCAGCGGACTAGCGGGAGGAGAATCCTACGAGCAGTACTTC
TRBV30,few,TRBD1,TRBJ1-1,CAWRGQVNTEAFF,TGTGCCTGGAGGGGACAGGTGAACACTGAAGCTTTCTTT
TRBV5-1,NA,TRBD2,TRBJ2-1,CASSWTSGRLNEQFF,TGCGCCAGCAGCTGGACTAGCGGGAGACTCAATGAGCAGTTCTTC
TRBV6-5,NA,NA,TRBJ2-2,CATRVLLKRELFF,TGTGCCACCCGGGTCCTTCTTAAGAGAGAGCTGTTTTTT
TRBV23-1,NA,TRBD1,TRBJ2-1,CASSQFPGTGEGRANNEQFF,TGCGCCAGCAGTCAATTTCCCGGGACAGGGGAAGGGCGCGCGAACAATGAGCAGTTCTTC
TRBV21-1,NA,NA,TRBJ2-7,CAINLLRGRDYEQYF,TGTGCCATTAACCTACTTAGGGGGAGAGACTACGAGCAGTACTTC
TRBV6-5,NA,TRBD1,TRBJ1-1,CASTGRGFTEAFF,TGTGCCAGCACCGGCAGGGGGTTCACTGAAGCTTTCTTT
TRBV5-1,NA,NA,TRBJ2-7,CASSLGHRDFSYEQYF,TGCGCCAGCAGCTTAGGACATCGGGACTTCTCCTACGAGCAGTACTTC
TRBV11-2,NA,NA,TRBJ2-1,CASSLGSQPRTNEQFF,TGTGCCAGCAGCTTAGGGAGCCAGCCGAGAACGAATGAGCAGTTCTTC
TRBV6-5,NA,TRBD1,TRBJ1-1,CASSWGQGNLKAFF,TGTGCCAGCAGTTGGGGACAGGGAAACCTTAAAGCTTTCTTT
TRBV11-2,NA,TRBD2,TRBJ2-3,CASSDRTSGRPTDTQYF,TGTGCCAGCAGCGACCGGACTAGCGGGAGGCCCACAGATACGCAGTATTTT
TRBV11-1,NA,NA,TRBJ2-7,CASSSRYEQYF,TGTGCCAGCAGCTCGCGATACGAGCAGTACTTC
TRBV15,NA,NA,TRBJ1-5,CATSRDLANQPQHF,TGTGCCACCAGCAGAGATCTGGCAAATCAGCCCCAGCATTTT
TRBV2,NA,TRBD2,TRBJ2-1,CASTIVRGTSAGNEQFF,TGTGCCAGCACCATTGTGCGTGGGACTAGCGCCGGCAATGAGCAGTTCTTC
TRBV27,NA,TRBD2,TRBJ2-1,CASSLGWEGLREEQFF,TGTGCCAGCAGTTTAGGGTGGGAGGGCCTCAGGGAGGAGCAGTTCTTC
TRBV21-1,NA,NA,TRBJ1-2,CASSLEGMGQREGSNYGYTF,TGTGCCAGCAGCCTAGAGGGGATGGGACAGCGGGAGGGATCTAACTATGGCTACACCTTC
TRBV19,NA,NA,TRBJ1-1,CASSKDSNTEAFF,TGTGCCAGTAGTAAAGACTCGAACACTGAAGCTTTCTTT
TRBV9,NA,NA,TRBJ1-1,CASSVDPGLGTEAFF,TGTGCCAGCAGCGTAGATCCAGGGCTAGGGACTGAAGCTTTCTTT
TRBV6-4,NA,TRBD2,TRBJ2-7,CASLSGRLWEQYF,TGTGCCAGCCTTAGCGGGAGATTGTGGGAGCAGTACTTC
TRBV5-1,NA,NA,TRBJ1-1,CASSKGPKNTEAFF,TGCGCCAGCAGCAAGGGGCCCAAGAACACTGAAGCTTTCTTT
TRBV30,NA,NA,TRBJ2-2,CAWSPPGVRELFF,TGTGCCTGGAGTCCCCCAGGGGTTAGGGAGCTGTTTTTT
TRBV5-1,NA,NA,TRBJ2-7,CASSTTGSYEQYF,TGCGCCAGCAGCACGACAGGTTCCTACGAGCAGTACTTC